This TCR beta chain appears in the sequencing data of a study of response to subunit inactivated influenza vaccine (dated by TCRdb to 2016 to 2019). Regarding the research as a whole: Deep quantitative T cell receptor repertoire profiling was used in the study to track responses to a trivalent subunit inactivated influenza vaccine. What the study reported, not specific to this receptor: The authors proposed that each seasonal influenza vaccination may bring in only a limited number of new T cells.

In its sample, this clonotype was seen a few times. The specificity of this receptor is unknown. Base-call qualities are not available, and no considerably larger clone is one nucleotide away. As encoded in the germline V gene, CDR1 is SGHTA while CDR2 is FQGNSA. Counted from cysteine to phenylalanine, this CDR3 has 13 amino acids. Just CDR3 DNA is preserved here, 39 bases in frame from base 1. Cut back by 5 bases and 8 bases, the V and J ends lie 15 bases apart. Library construction relied on RT-PCR. Instrument used: Illumina HiSeq 2500. TCRdb ran its own pipeline on the public reads, namely fastp trimming at Q25 and MiXCR clone calling, and kept in-frame beta chains. Entries that share a CDR3 protein sequence are merged under the most common genes and DNA. The table for this sample lists over 650,000 distinct CDR3 sequences; around a sixth of them were counted only once. The top ten clones comprise approximately 11% of the sample.

The receptor comes from a man aged 50 to 60 who received an inactivated influenza vaccine. Donor details come from another sample of the same person, matched by shared clones. The chain is encoded by TRBV7-2 joined to TRBJ1-2; the D gene is unclear. Sample: PBMCs from blood, taken around 5 days after vaccination. The sequence in DNA is TGTGCCAGCAGCCCCGCGGGCCCCTGGGGCTACACCTTC. This gives the protein CASSPAGPWGYTF.